The 17 T cell receptor beta chains in this list originate from one sample, sequenced in a study of T cells in Graves' hyperthyroidism and ophthalmopathy (dated by TCRdb to about 2019). The library was produced with multiplex PCR. The instrument given in TCRdb is Illumina HiSeq 2000. Amplification of TCR beta CDR3 regions was carried out from RNA transcripts. The first round of RT-PCR for the TCR CDR3 was performed with the HTBI primer set and the Qiagen OneStep RT-PCR kit. TCRdb reprocessing: public reads trimmed at Q25 with fastp, clones called with MiXCR, in-frame beta chains kept. All rows with the same CDR3 protein become a single entry with the most common DNA and genes. A total of around 340,000 distinct CDR3 sequences appear in this sample, roughly a sixth of them only once. Almost 35% of the sample lies in the top ten. The material sequenced was blood. The source of these receptors is a woman aged 25 to 45 with Graves' hyperthyroidism that later progressed to Graves' ophthalmopathy.

This clonotype was counted at least ten times. The V gene is TRBV11-2, the J gene TRBJ2-1; TRBD2 agrees at 9 bases. The CDR3 length is 19 residues. The trim removed 7 bases at V and 0 bases at J, leaving 16 bases unmatched. Germline lookup yields CDR1 SGHAT and CDR2 FQNNGV. DNA for the CDR3: TGTGCCAGCAACCCCGGGACAACTAGCGGGTCGAGCTCCTACAATGAGCAGTTCTTC. It encodes CASNPGTTSGSSSYNEQFF.

This clonotype was seen at least ten times. The chain is built from TRBV14 and TRBJ2-7; no reliable D call. The germline CDR1 and CDR2 sequences are SGHDN and FVKESK. Trimming removed 0 bases at V and 3 bases at J, with 6 bases between. There are 13 residues in the CDR3. CDR3 DNA sequence: TGTGCCAGCAGCCAAGAACTATTCTACGAGCAGTACTTC. As protein: CASSQELFYEQYF.

The V and J genes are TRBV5-1 and TRBJ2-7; 7 nucleotides match TRBD1. J was trimmed by 1 base and V by 4 bases; bases with no gene match: 11. The CDR3 is 16 residues long. Germline CDR1 SGHRS, CDR2 YFSETQ. CDR3 DNA: TGCGCCAGCAGCCCTGGGGCTGGACAGGTATCCTACGAGCAGTACTTC. Protein sequence: CASSPGAGQVSYEQYF.

The rearrangement uses TRBV19 and TRBJ2-7, with 7 positions matching TRBD1. The V and J ends lost 5 bases and 2 bases, in that order; junction bases with no gene match: 6. The CDR3 extends over 14 amino acids. Germline values: CDR1 LNHDA, CDR2 SQIVND (reference sequence). The CDR3: CASSPGQETYEQYF. The CDR3 DNA reads TGTGCCAGTAGTCCCGGACAGGAGACCTACGAGCAGTACTTC.

This rearrangement joins TRBV11-2 to TRBJ2-1; weak D call: TRBD1 (5 bases). V lost 0 bases and J 8 bases, leaving 11 bases between the germline ends. Looked up from germline, CDR1 is SGHAT and CDR2 is FQNNGV. The CDR3 is made up of 14 amino acids. The CDR3 loop reads CASSLDQVGDEQFF. The CDR3 DNA reads as TGTGCCAGCAGCTTAGATCAGGTAGGGGATGAGCAGTTCTTC.

The chain couples TRBV15 to TRBJ2-3, with 7 positions matching TRBD1. With V trimmed by 3 bases and J by 2 bases, 5 bases remained unmatched. Germline V gene sequence: CDR1 LNHNV, CDR2 YYDKDF (reference sequence). The CDR3 is 15 amino acids. Here the CDR3 reads CATSSRDRHTDTQYF. The CDR3 DNA is TGTGCCACCAGCAGTCGGGACAGACACACAGATACGCAGTATTTT.

The table lists this clonotype with a few counts. The chain combines TRBV6-1 with TRBJ2-3; possibly TRBD2 for D (5 bases). Trimming removed 3 bases at V and 2 bases at J, with 15 bases between. This CDR3 is 16 amino acids long. Germline V gene data show CDR1 as MNHNS and CDR2 as SASEGT. The DNA of the CDR3 is TGTGCCAGCAGTGATAGGGCGGGCCGTTCCACAGATACGCAGTATTTT. This gives the protein CASSDRAGRSTDTQYF.

This clonotype was counted many times. Written as DNA, the CDR3 is TGTGCCAGCAGCCTCAGGGGGGCGGGGGTCCTCTACAATGAGCAGTTCTTC. It yields the protein CASSLRGAGVLYNEQFF. V usage is TRBV2 and J usage is TRBJ2-1; D may match TRBD1 or TRBD2 (7 bases each). The CDR3 runs to 17 residues. Germline loops: CDR1 SNHLY, CDR2 FYNNEI. Trimming stripped 6 bases from V and 3 bases from J, with 21 bases between.

The rearrangement uses TRBV7-2 and TRBJ2-3; D is ambiguous. The V end was cut by 1 base, the J end by 2 bases, with 10 bases between. CDR3 length equals 15 residues. Looked up from germline, CDR1 is SGHTA and CDR2 is FQGNSA. For the CDR3, the DNA is TGTGCCAGCAGCTTAGTGTACTCAAACACAGATACGCAGTATTTT. It yields the protein CASSLVYSNTDTQYF.

This chain joins TRBV28 and TRBJ2-7; TRBD1 matches at 7 bases. The CDR3 runs 14 residues. V lost 3 bases to trimming and J lost 2 bases; unmatched junction nucleotides: 4. Germline-derived CDR1 and CDR2 are MDHEN and SYDVKM. In DNA form, the CDR3 reads TGTGCCAGCAGTTTGGACAGGTCGACCTACGAGCAGTACGTC. The encoded protein is CASSLDRSTYEQYV.

This clonotype was seen repeatedly, ten times or more. The rearrangement links TRBV12-3 or TRBV12-4 to TRBJ1-2; possibly TRBD1 for D (5 bases). Trimming cost V 2 bases and J 4 bases, with 11 bases left between them. The CDR3 runs 14 residues. This CDR3 is CASSLRRAGYGYTF. CDR3 nucleotide sequence: TGTGCCAGCAGTTTACGCAGGGCCGGCTATGGCTACACCTTC.

There are a few counts of this clonotype. This rearrangement joins TRBV18 to TRBJ1-1, with D maybe TRBD1 (6 bases). Between the trimmed V and J ends, which lost 2 bases and 9 bases, there was a span of 16 bases. Germline CDR1 reads KGHSH; CDR2 reads LQKENI. The CDR3 loop spans 14 amino acids. The CDR3 sequence is CASSPRTDEGKAFF. The CDR3 DNA sequence: TGTGCCAGCTCACCAAGGACAGACGAGGGGAAAGCTTTCTTT.

This rearrangement joins TRBV28 to TRBJ2-7; 8 bases align to TRBD2. After removal of 5 bases from V and 1 base from J, the junction contained 7 bases not matched to a gene. From germline, CDR1 is MDHEN and CDR2 SYDVKM. This CDR3 has 15 residues. CDR3 DNA sequence: TGTGCCAGCAGTATAAGCGGGGGATCTTCCTACGAGCAGTACTTC. Translating gives CASSISGGSSYEQYF.

This clonotype was observed many times. V is TRBV20-1 and J is TRBJ2-7; no firm D call. The V gene's germline CDR1 is DFQATT and CDR2 SNEGSKA (reference sequence). The CDR3 runs 14 residues. With 0 bases removed from V and 0 bases from J, the gap between germline ends came to 9 bases. CDR3 region: CSARDNEASYEQYF. The CDR3, as DNA: TGCAGTGCTAGAGATAACGAGGCCTCCTACGAGCAGTACTTC.

This clonotype was picked up many times. CDR3 coding DNA: TGTGCCAGCTCACCGGACACGTACACTGAAGCTTTCTTT. It yields the protein CASSPDTYTEAFF. This sequence joins TRBV18 and TRBJ1-1; D might be TRBD1 (5 bases). Germline V CDR1 and CDR2: KGHSH, LQKENI. The CDR3 is 13 residues long. V lost 3 bases and J lost 3, with 8 bases in between.

This chain joins TRBV6-5 and TRBJ1-2, with D unresolved. The CDR3 covers 15 residues. Germline V gene data show CDR1 as MNHEY and CDR2 as SVGAGI. The V and J ends lost 0 bases and 8 bases respectively, with 16 bases between them. CDR3 nucleotides: TGTGCCAGCAGTTACTCGAGAGGAGGGTTGTACGGCTACACCTTC. Encoded protein: CASSYSRGGLYGYTF.

The V and J genes are TRBV19 and TRBJ1-1; D unresolved. V was pared by 3 bases and J by 0 bases, with 8 bases between. Germline V gene sequence: CDR1 LNHDA, CDR2 SQIVND (reference sequence). This CDR3 spans 14 amino acids. The CDR3 is CASSIGDMNTEAFF. CDR3 in DNA: TGTGCCAGTAGTATTGGGGATATGAACACTGAAGCTTTCTTT.